This TCR beta chain was recorded in a study of OX40 agonist ivuxolimab in advanced cancers. For the study in its entirety: The costimulatory receptor OX40 (CD134) was targeted by ivuxolimab, a fully human IgG2 agonistic monoclonal antibody. Intravenous ivuxolimab was administered to patients every 2 weeks at six dose levels: 0.01, 0.1, 0.3, 1.5, 3 and 10 mg/kg. Of the roughly 51 patients in dose escalation, 19 had hepatocellular carcinoma, some 15 had melanoma, 9 had renal cell carcinoma and 9 had head and neck cancer. A male proportion of roughly 80% and a mean age of approximately 55 years, ranging from about 23 to 79, were recorded for the dose-escalation cohort. Prior anti-PD-1, anti-PD-L1 or anti-CTLA-4 therapy was permitted, and checkpoint inhibitors had been received by 40% to 50% of dose-escalation patients. Partial responses occurred in three dose-escalation patients, of whom one had hepatocellular carcinoma and two had cutaneous melanoma. The purpose of peripheral TCRbeta sequencing was to test whether ivuxolimab changed TCR sequence diversity and led to clonal T-cell expansion. The monotherapy dose-escalation portion (N = 52 patients) of the phase I ivuxolimab trial is reported in the paper. Study-level results and caveats: At doses of 0.1 to 3.0 mg/kg, clonal expansion of both CD4+ and CD8+ T cells in blood was seen between baseline and week 6. Low levels of normalized T-cell clonal expansion were also shown by some nonresponding patients. After ivuxolimab, expanded clones were on average more numerous among CD8+ T cells than among CD4+ T cells. The antigen specificity of the clonally expanded peripheral T cells was not determined. Partial responders in the 0.1-3.0 mg/kg groups had among the lowest normalized peripheral clonal expansion, especially among CD8+ T cells.

Patients with a history of autoimmune disease or receiving systemic immunosuppression were excluded from the trial. Peripheral blood for TCR sequencing was collected from all dose cohorts at baseline, on cycle 4 day 1, and on cycle 7 day 1. The samples were taken from a phase I, first-in-human, multicenter, open-label dose-escalation trial of ivuxolimab. Adults with locally advanced or metastatic melanoma, renal cell, hepatocellular, or head and neck squamous cell carcinoma were enrolled in the trial. Before TCR sequencing, CD4+ T cells and CD8+ T cells were sorted from peripheral blood as separate populations. Concerning this clone: Its target antigen remains unknown. Within one base of it there is no much larger clone, and no base qualities were kept.

Genomic DNA was isolated from the sorted cells so that the TCRbeta CDR3 region could be sequenced. The immunoSEQ Assay was used to sequence the TCRbeta CDR3 regions. TCRdb re-hosts the immuneACCESS table, in-frame sequences only. Its copies lack some clones; in the studies checked, an unresolved V gene accounts for under half of them, and the cause for the rest is not known. This sample lists more than 45,000 clones; approximately 80% were detected once. The ten biggest clones cover more than 1.2% of the sample. Inclusive of the bounding cysteine and phenylalanine, the CDR3 is 15 residues long. CDR3 DNA only is kept here, 45 bases in frame from base 1. Sequences SGHRS (CDR1) and YFSETQ (CDR2) are obtained from the germline V gene. Trimming removed 6 bases from V and 10 bases from J, leaving 20 bases between the germline ends.

This TCR was recovered from an adult with an advanced solid tumor such as melanoma, head and neck, liver or kidney cancer. The input for sequencing was CD4+ or CD8+ T cells sorted from blood, taken in a trial of the OX40 agonist ivuxolimab. Recombination connected TRBV5-1 to TRBJ1-6, and the D gene may be TRBD1, 5 bases matching. CDR3 reads: CASTSSGTGNSPLHF. The DNA reads TGCGCCAGCACCAGTTCGGGGACCGGCAACTCACCCCTCCACTTT.